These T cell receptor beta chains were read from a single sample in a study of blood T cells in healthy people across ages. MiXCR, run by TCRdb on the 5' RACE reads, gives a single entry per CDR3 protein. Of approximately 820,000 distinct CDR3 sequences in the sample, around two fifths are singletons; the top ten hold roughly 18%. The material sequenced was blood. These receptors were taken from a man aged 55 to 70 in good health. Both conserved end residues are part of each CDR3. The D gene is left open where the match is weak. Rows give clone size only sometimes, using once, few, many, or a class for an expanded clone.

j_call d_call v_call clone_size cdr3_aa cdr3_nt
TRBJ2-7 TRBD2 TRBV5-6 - CASSSERGYSYEQYF TGTGCCAGCAGCTCCGAGCGGGGGTACTCCTACGAGCAGTACTTC
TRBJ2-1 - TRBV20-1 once CSARDATREAHNEQFF TGCAGTGCTAGAGACGCGACGAGGGAAGCGCACAATGAGCAGTTCTTC
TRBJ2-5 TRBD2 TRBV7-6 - CASSFVGGEETQYF TGTGCCAGCAGCTTCGTCGGGGGGGAAGAGACCCAGTACTTC
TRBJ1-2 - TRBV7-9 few CASSLVENYGYTF TGTGCCAGCAGCTTAGTGGAAAACTATGGCTACACCTTC
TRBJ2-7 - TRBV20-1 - CSARQVSSYEQYF TGCAGTGCTAGACAGGTCAGCTCCTACGAGCAGTACTTC
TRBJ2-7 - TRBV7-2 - CASSPTPIDAGSYEQYF TGTGCCAGCAGTCCAACCCCTATTGACGCGGGCAGCTACGAGCAGTACTTC
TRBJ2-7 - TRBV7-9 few CASSPNNYEQYF TGTGCCAGCAGCCCAAATAACTACGAGCAGTACTTC
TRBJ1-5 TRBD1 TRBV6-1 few CASSANDRGSNQPQHF TGTGCCAGCAGTGCCAATGACAGGGGGAGTAATCAGCCCCAGCATTTT
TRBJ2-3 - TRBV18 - CASSPKGGRDTQYF TGTGCCAGCTCACCAAAGGGGGGCCGAGATACGCAGTATTTT
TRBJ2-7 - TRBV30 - CAWDLMVGYEQYF TGTGCCTGGGACTTAATGGTCGGCTACGAGCAGTACTTC
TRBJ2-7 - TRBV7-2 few CASSTRRDQGGEQYF TGTGCCAGCAGCACCCGGAGGGACCAAGGGGGAGAGCAGTACTTC
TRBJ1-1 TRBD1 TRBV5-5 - CASSLQGAAEAFF TGTGCCAGCAGCTTACAGGGGGCGGCTGAAGCTTTCTTT
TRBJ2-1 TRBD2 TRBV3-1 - CASSQGGGVDNEQFF TGTGCCAGCAGCCAAGGGGGGGGGGTTGACAATGAGCAGTTCTTC
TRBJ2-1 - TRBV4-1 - CASSPPPTNEQFF TGCGCCAGCAGCCCCCCCCCGACGAATGAGCAGTTCTTC
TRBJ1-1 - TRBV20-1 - CSARGPSVTEAFF TGCAGTGCTAGAGGCCCGAGCGTCACTGAAGCTTTCTTT
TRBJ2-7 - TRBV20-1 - CSARARQGPYEQYF TGCAGTGCTAGGGCTCGGCAGGGCCCCTACGAGCAGTACTTC
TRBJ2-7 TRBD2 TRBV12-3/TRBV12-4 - CASSLRGASSNEQYF TGTGCCAGCAGTTTGCGGGGGGCATCCTCCAATGAGCAGTACTTC
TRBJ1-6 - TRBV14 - CASSRRGVLNLSSSYNSPLHF TGTGCCAGCAGCCGAAGAGGAGTACTGAATTTGTCTAGCTCCTATAATTCACCCCTCCACTTT
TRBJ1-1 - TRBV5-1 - CASSAGRSTEAFF TGCGCCAGCAGCGCAGGGAGGAGCACTGAAGCTTTCTTT